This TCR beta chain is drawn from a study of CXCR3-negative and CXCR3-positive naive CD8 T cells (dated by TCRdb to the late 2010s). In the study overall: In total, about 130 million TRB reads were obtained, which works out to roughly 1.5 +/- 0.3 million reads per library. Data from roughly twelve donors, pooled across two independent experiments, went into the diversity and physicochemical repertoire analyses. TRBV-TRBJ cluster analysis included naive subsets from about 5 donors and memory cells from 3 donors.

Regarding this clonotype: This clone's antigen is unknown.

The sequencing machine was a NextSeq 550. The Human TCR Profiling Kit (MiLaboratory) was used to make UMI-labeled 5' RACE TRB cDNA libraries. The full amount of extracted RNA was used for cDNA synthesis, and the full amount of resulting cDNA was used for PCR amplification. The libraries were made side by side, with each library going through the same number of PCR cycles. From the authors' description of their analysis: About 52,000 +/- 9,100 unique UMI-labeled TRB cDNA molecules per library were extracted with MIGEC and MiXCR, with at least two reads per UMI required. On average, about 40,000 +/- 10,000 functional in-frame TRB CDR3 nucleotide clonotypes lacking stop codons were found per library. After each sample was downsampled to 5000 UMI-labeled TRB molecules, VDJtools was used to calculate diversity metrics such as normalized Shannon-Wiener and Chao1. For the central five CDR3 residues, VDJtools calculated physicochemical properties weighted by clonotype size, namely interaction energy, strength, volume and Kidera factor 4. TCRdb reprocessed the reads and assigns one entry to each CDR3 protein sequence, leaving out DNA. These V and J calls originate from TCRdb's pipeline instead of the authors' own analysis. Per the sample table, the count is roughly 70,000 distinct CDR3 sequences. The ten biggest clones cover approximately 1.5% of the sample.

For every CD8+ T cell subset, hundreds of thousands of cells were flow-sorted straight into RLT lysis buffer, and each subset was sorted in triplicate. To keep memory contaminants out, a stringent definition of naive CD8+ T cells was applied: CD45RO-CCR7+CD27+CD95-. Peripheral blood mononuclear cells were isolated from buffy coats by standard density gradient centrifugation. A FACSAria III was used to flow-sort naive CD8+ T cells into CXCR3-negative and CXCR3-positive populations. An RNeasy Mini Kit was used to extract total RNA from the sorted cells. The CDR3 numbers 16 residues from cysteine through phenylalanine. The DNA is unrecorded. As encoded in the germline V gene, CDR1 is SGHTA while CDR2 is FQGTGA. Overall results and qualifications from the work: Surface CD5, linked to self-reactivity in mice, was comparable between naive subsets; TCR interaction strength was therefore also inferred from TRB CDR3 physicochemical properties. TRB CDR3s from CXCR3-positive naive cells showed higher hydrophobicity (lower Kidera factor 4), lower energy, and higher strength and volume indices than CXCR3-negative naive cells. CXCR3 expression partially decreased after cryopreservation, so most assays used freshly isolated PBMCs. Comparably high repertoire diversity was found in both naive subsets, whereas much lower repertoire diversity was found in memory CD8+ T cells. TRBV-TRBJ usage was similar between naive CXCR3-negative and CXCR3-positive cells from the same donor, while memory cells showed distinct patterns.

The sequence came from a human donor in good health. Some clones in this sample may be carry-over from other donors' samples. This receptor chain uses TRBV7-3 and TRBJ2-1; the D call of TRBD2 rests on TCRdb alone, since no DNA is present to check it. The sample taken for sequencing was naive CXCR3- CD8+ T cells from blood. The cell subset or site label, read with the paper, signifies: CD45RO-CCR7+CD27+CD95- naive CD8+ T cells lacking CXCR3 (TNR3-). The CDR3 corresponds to CASSLEASGGYNEQFF.